The 21 T cell receptor beta chains in this list originate from one sample, sequenced in a study of blood T cell repertoires in COVID-19. Produced via immunoSEQ multiplex PCR; TCRdb's table is partial and in-frame only. The data contain about 90,000 clones, over 80% of them singletons. Sequenced material: peripheral blood. These receptors were collected from a woman older than 75 with active or convalescent COVID-19.

This clone was seen a few times. J is TRBJ2-7 and V is TRBV11-3; D is undetermined. The CDR3 runs to 14 residues. Germline CDR1 reads SGHNT; CDR2 reads YENEEA. The V end was cut by 0 bases, the J end by 0 bases, with 6 bases between. The CDR3 region has the DNA TGTGCCAGCAGCTTAGACGACATCTCCTACGAGCAGTACTTC. It translates to CASSLDDISYEQYF.

The chain links TRBV9 to TRBJ1-2; TRBD1 is a possible D gene (5 bases). The CDR3 is made up of 17 amino acids. Germline-derived CDR1 and CDR2 are SGDLS and YYNGEE. V gave up 1 base and J gave up 7 bases, with 23 bases separating them. The CDR3 here is CASSVSSFGRGGSGYTF. CDR3 in DNA: TGTGCCAGCAGCGTATCCTCTTTTGGCCGTGGGGGGAGTGGCTACACCTTC.

V usage is TRBV4-1 and J usage is TRBJ2-1; 11 nucleotides agree with TRBD1. In germline, CDR1 is MGHRA, CDR2 YSYEKL. The CDR3 is 18 residues long. V shed 0 bases, J shed 13 bases, and the junction held 17 bases outside the gene matches. In nucleotides, the CDR3 is TGCGCCAGCAGCCAAGATCATACGTGGGGGACAGGGGGTTCCCCCCAGTTCTTC. Its translation is CASSQDHTWGTGGSPQFF.

The V and J genes are TRBV7-9 and TRBJ2-5, with 10 bases matching TRBD1. Germline CDR1 SEHNR, CDR2 FQNEAQ (reference sequence). CDR3 length equals 16 residues. The junction had 10 bases not matched to a gene; V was cut back by 5 bases and J by 4 bases. The DNA for the CDR3 is TGTGCCAGCAGCCCCGGGACAGGGGTATTAGGAGAGACCCAGTACTTC. It yields the protein CASSPGTGVLGETQYF.

This chain connects TRBV6-5 to TRBJ2-2; 7 nucleotides align to TRBD1. Losses at the gene ends were 6 bases for V and 0 bases for J; bases not matched to a gene: 4. The CDR3 extends over 15 amino acids. Germline V gene sequence: CDR1 MNHEY, CDR2 SVGAGI. The CDR3 DNA follows: TGTGCCAGCAGCCTGGACAGGCCGAACACCGGGGAGCTGTTTTTT. This codes for CASSLDRPNTGELFF.

This chain connects TRBV4-3 to TRBJ2-7; perhaps TRBD2 as D (5 bases). Germline values: CDR1 LGHNA, CDR2 YSLEER. The CDR3 is 16 amino acids. V lost 0 bases, J lost 5 bases, and 17 bases lay in between. The CDR3 DNA sequence: TGCGCCAGCAGCCAAGATCCGACCCGGAGGAATCACGAGCAGTACTTC. Amino acid sequence: CASSQDPTRRNHEQYF.

The chain joins TRBV5-1 to TRBJ2-1; TRBD2 aligns across 9 bases. Trimming at V came to 0 bases and at J to 8 bases, leaving 12 bases not matched to a gene. This CDR3 has 17 amino acids. Germline V gives CDR1 SGHRS, CDR2 YFSETQ. The CDR3 reads CASSLEEAAGGRDEQFF. DNA of the CDR3: TGCGCCAGCAGCTTGGAGGAGGCTGCGGGAGGGCGGGATGAGCAGTTCTTC.

This chain connects TRBV28 to TRBJ2-7, with TRBD1 identical over 7 bases. J lost 6 bases, V lost 2 bases, and 10 bases had no gene match. CDR3 length: 15 amino acids. Germline lookup yields CDR1 MDHEN and CDR2 SYDVKM. The CDR3 DNA follows: TGTGCCAGCAGTTTAGTCACAGGGGTCATGGGCGAGCAGTACTTC. It is translated as CASSLVTGVMGEQYF.

The CDR3 DNA reads TGTGCCAGCAGTTTGTTCCCTACTAAAGCTTTCTTT. It yields the protein CASSLFPTKAFF. The chain combines TRBV12-3 or TRBV12-4 with TRBJ1-1; the D is unclear. This CDR3 comprises 12 residues. Trimming took off 3 bases at V and 9 bases at J, with 11 bases between the two ends.

This rearrangement joins TRBV9 to TRBJ2-3; 7 bases agree with TRBD2. CDR1 is SGDLS and CDR2 is YYNGEE in the germline V gene. The CDR3 covers 15 residues. With 1 base clipped from V and 5 bases from J, the junction kept 7 bases outside the gene matches. This CDR3 is CASSVKGGAQDTQYF. CDR3 sequence (DNA): TGTGCCAGCAGCGTAAAGGGAGGGGCACAAGATACGCAGTATTTT.

The chain couples TRBV29-1 to TRBJ1-1, with TRBD1 as a possible D gene (5 bases). The germline gives CDR1 SQVTM, CDR2 ANQGSEA. This CDR3 comprises 11 residues. V gave up 7 bases and J gave up 7 bases, with 13 bases separating them. CDR3 bases: TGCAGCGGGGCGGGACGGGTTGAAGCTTTCTTT. Residues: CSGAGRVEAFF. The full variable domain, completed using reference TRBV29-1 and TRBJ1-1, is SAVISQKPSRDICQRGTSLTIQCQVDSQVTMMFWYRQQPGQSLTLIATANQGSEATYESGFVIDKFPISRPNLTFSTLTVSNMSPEDSSIYLCSGAGRVEAFFGQGTRLTVV.

V usage is TRBV9 and J usage is TRBJ1-3; no firm D call. Trimming shortened V by 0 bases and J by 1 base, and 11 bases separated the two germline ends. The V gene's germline CDR1 is SGDLS and CDR2 YYNGEE. This CDR3 is 16 amino acids long. CDR3 DNA: TGTGCCAGCAGCGTAGCTAGCGGAGGATCTGGAAACACCATATATTTT. This encodes CASSVASGGSGNTIYF.

The V gene is TRBV4-1, the J gene TRBJ2-7; TRBD2 matches at 10 bases. Unmatched junction bases numbered 5, after V lost 2 bases and J lost 4 bases. Per germline, CDR1 MGHRA and CDR2 YSYEKL. The CDR3 has 15 amino acids. The CDR3 spells CASSQSLAGSYEQYF. The DNA for the CDR3 is TGCGCCAGCAGCCAATCACTAGCGGGATCGTACGAGCAGTACTTC.

In this sample, this clone turned up a few times. This rearrangement joins TRBV5-4 to TRBJ1-2, with D tentatively TRBD1 (6 bases). Germline-derived CDR1 and CDR2 are SGHNT and YYREEE (reference sequence). This CDR3 region has 14 residues. Trimming cost V 1 base and J 5 bases, with 12 bases left between them. The CDR3 here is CASSLSSRGYGYTF. The CDR3 DNA is TGTGCCAGCAGCTTGAGCTCCAGGGGTTATGGCTACACCTTC.

V usage is TRBV15 and J usage is TRBJ2-1; unclear D gene. V lost 0 bases to trimming and J lost 7 bases, with 10 bases between them. The germline gives CDR1 LNHNV, CDR2 YYDKDF (reference sequence). The CDR3 runs to 14 residues. For the CDR3, the DNA is TGTGCCACCAGCAGAGAAGAGACATCTAATGAGCAGTTCTTC. Amino acids: CATSREETSNEQFF. Filled out from reference TRBV15 and TRBJ2-1, the complete variable domain reads DAMVIQNPRYQVTQFGKPVTLSCSQTLNHNVMYWYQQKSSQAPKLLFHYYDKDFNNEADTPDNFQSRRPNTSFCFLDIRSPGLGDTAMYLCATSREETSNEQFFGPGTRLTVL.

The chain recombines TRBV7-3 with TRBJ1-1, with TRBD1 matching 8 bases. The CDR3 consists of 15 residues. Trimming removed 2 bases from V and 4 bases from J; junction bases left unmatched: 6. Germline CDR1 and CDR2: SGHTA and FQGTGA. The CDR3 DNA is TGTGCCAGCAGCTTAGGGGCAGGGGGCAGCACTGAAGCTTTCTTT. Translated, it gives CASSLGAGGSTEAFF.

The chain couples TRBV28 to TRBJ1-4, with TRBD1 matching 8 bases. There are 14 residues in the CDR3. CDR1 is MDHEN, CDR2 SYDVKM, per germline. J gave up 3 bases and V 6 bases, and 3 bases lay outside the gene matches. The chain's CDR3 is CASRTGASNEKLFF. The CDR3 bases are TGTGCCAGCAGGACAGGGGCGTCTAATGAAAAACTGTTTTTT.

The chain couples TRBV4-2 to TRBJ2-5; D remains ambiguous. The CDR3 is 14 residues long. Germline V gives CDR1 LGHNA, CDR2 YNFKEQ. Deletions cut 1 base from V and 3 bases from J, with 9 bases between. The CDR3 nucleotides read TGTGCCAGCAGCCAAGTGTCTCGTAAAGAGACCCAGTACTTC. Its translation: CASSQVSRKETQYF.

This clone was recorded only once. The V call is TRBV20-1, the J call TRBJ1-1; D not resolved. The CDR3 runs to 11 residues. Germline V lookup: CDR1 DFQATT, CDR2 SNEGSKA (reference sequence). V was pared by 4 bases and J by 1 base, with 4 bases between. This chain's CDR3 is CSATGNTEAFF. CDR3 sequence (DNA): TGCAGTGCTACAGGGAACACTGAAGCTTTCTTT.

This sequence joins TRBV15 and TRBJ2-2; 9 bases fit TRBD1. Germline CDR1 LNHNV, CDR2 YYDKDF (reference sequence). This CDR3 is built from 17 residues. The junction had 6 bases not matched to a gene; V was cut back by 0 bases and J by 4 bases. CDR3 amino acids: CATSRDFGDRATGELFF. The CDR3 DNA follows: TGTGCCACCAGCAGAGATTTTGGGGACAGGGCCACCGGGGAGCTGTTTTTT. Variable domain in full (rest from reference TRBV15 and TRBJ2-2): DAMVIQNPRYQVTQFGKPVTLSCSQTLNHNVMYWYQQKSSQAPKLLFHYYDKDFNNEADTPDNFQSRRPNTSFCFLDIRSPGLGDTAMYLCATSRDFGDRATGELFFGEGSRLTVL.

The chain is built from TRBV7-3 and TRBJ2-3; D gene unclear. V dropped 0 bases and J dropped 4 bases, with 11 bases sitting between them. The germline V gene encodes CDR1 SGHTA and CDR2 FQGTGA. The CDR3 is made up of 15 amino acids. The CDR3 DNA sequence: TGTGCCAGCAGCTTAACGGCCGTGCCCTCAGATACGCAGTATTTT. It translates to CASSLTAVPSDTQYF.